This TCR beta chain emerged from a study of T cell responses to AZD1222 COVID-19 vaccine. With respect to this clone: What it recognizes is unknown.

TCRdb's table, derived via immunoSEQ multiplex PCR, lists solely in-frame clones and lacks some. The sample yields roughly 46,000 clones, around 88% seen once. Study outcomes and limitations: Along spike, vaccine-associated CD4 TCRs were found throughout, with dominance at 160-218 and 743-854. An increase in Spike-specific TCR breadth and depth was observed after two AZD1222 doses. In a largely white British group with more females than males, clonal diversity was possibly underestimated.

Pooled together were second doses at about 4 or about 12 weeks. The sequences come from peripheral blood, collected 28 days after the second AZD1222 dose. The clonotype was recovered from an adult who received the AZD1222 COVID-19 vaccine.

CDR3 nucleotides: TGTGCCAGCACGACACCGAACACCGGGGAGCTGTTTTTT. Amino acid sequence: CASTTPNTGELFF. The chain joins TRBV6-5 to TRBJ2-2; no clear D. The germline V gene encodes CDR1 MNHEY and CDR2 SVGAGI. The CDR3 has 13 residues. V was shortened by 7 bases and J by 0 bases, with 6 bases between the two germline ends.